What follows are 29 T cell receptor beta chains derived from one specimen sequenced in a study of identical twins. A single record per CDR3 protein comes from TCRdb applying MiXCR to the 5' RACE reads. Of hundreds of thousands of distinct CDR3 sequences detected, roughly 8% appear once; the ten largest clones hold around 0.95%. This sample also appeared in a second study, on yellow fever vaccine responses in identical twins.

The sample comprised PBMCs. The receptors shown here come from a young woman in good health.

This clonotype appeared many times. V usage is TRBV18 and J usage is TRBJ2-7; 7 bases map to TRBD2. V shed 6 bases and J 5 bases; nucleotides not matched to a gene: 10. The CDR3 runs 14 residues. Germline assignment: CDR1 KGHSH and CDR2 LQKENI. The CDR3 bases are TGTGCCAGCTCTGTCGCGGGAGTGATCCACGAGCAGTACTTC. This codes for CASSVAGVIHEQYF.

In its sample, this clonotype was seen a few times. V usage is TRBV6-2 or TRBV6-3 and J usage is TRBJ2-4; D is uncertain. V dropped 7 bases and J dropped 7 bases, with 17 bases sitting between them. Germline CDR1 and CDR2: MNHEY and SVGEGT. The CDR3 sequence is 14 residues long. The CDR3 here is CASTPKTHPNIQYF. The CDR3 DNA reads TGTGCCAGCACCCCTAAGACACATCCGAACATTCAGTACTTC.

The V gene is TRBV7-9, the J gene TRBJ1-1; the D gene is possibly TRBD1 (5 bases). V lost 1 base and J 1 base, leaving 16 bases between the germline ends. Germline V gene sequence: CDR1 SEHNR, CDR2 FQNEAQ (reference sequence). This CDR3 region has 17 residues. The CDR3 DNA sequence: TGTGCCAGCAGCTTAGGACCGATGGCCGGGGGGAACACTGAAGCTTTCTTT. Its protein product is CASSLGPMAGGNTEAFF.

The chain joins TRBV21-1 to TRBJ2-2; the listed D gene, TRBD1, was not tested against the DNA. TRBV21-1 has pseudogene status. The CDR3 extends over 14 amino acids. The DNA of the CDR3 is TGTGCCAGCAGCAACCGGGGAAGTACCGGGGAGCTGTTTTTT. It translates to CASSNRGSTGELFF.

This clonotype was seen only a few times. The genes are TRBV19 and TRBJ2-7; the match to TRBD1 covers 7 bases. Per the germline V gene, CDR1 is LNHDA and CDR2 is SQIVND (reference sequence). V shed 5 bases, J shed 3 bases, and the junction held 7 bases outside the gene matches. CDR3 size: 14 residues. The CDR3 loop reads CASSYTGDGYEQYF. For the CDR3, the DNA is TGTGCCAGTAGTTATACAGGGGACGGCTACGAGCAGTACTTC. Variable domain in full (rest from reference TRBV19 and TRBJ2-7): DGGITQSPKYLFRKEGQNVTLSCEQNLNHDAMYWYRQDPGQGLRLIYYSQIVNDFQKGDIAEGYSVSREKKESFPLTVTSAQKNPTAFYLCASSYTGDGYEQYFGPGTRLTVT.

This clonotype has a handful of counts. This chain connects TRBV10-3 to TRBJ2-1; 10 positions match TRBD1. Germline V CDR1 and CDR2: ENHRY, SYGVKD. The junction had 15 bases not matched to a gene; V was cut back by 6 bases and J by 10 bases. CDR3 length equals 16 residues. CDR3 protein: CAIRETGGAGKGEQFF. CDR3 nucleotides: TGTGCCATCAGGGAGACAGGGGGCGCGGGTAAGGGCGAGCAGTTCTTC.

This clonotype occurred a few times. The chain uses TRBV20-1 and TRBJ1-2; D may be TRBD1 (6 bases). Trimming shortened V by 7 bases and J by 3 bases, and 15 bases separated the two germline ends. Germline V gene sequence: CDR1 DFQATT, CDR2 SNEGSKA (reference sequence). The CDR3 loop spans 13 amino acids. The CDR3 reads CSGYGGEYYGYTF. The CDR3 DNA reads as TGCAGTGGATACGGGGGCGAGTACTATGGCTACACCTTC.

This clonotype came up many times. The J gene is TRBJ2-1, the V gene TRBV19, with 8 positions matching TRBD1. V lost 3 bases to trimming and J lost 8 bases; unmatched junction nucleotides: 12. The length of the CDR3 is 16 residues. The germline CDR1 and CDR2 sequences are LNHDA and SQIVND (reference sequence). This chain's CDR3 is CASSMVRGQGSDEQFF. The CDR3 DNA reads as TGTGCCAGTAGTATGGTCAGGGGGCAAGGGAGTGATGAGCAGTTCTTC.

This clonotype was counted between two and nine times. The CDR3 DNA is TGTGCCAGCAGCGTAGGGACAGAGTTTAATGAAAAACTGTTTTTT. Encoded protein: CASSVGTEFNEKLFF. The chain uses TRBV9 and TRBJ1-4, with D possibly TRBD1 on 6 matching bases. The V gene's germline CDR1 is SGDLS and CDR2 YYNGEE. This CDR3 is 15 amino acids long. V lost 0 bases and J lost 4, with 10 bases in between.

The chain employs TRBV9 and TRBJ1-1; possibly TRBD1 for D (5 bases). Germline-derived CDR1 and CDR2 are SGDLS and YYNGEE. Trimming cost V 4 bases and J 3 bases, with 22 bases left between them. There are 17 residues in the CDR3. The CDR3 DNA is TGTGCCAGCAGCCCCCAGGGAGCCGGTGGGTTTTACACTGAAGCTTTCTTT. Translated: CASSPQGAGGFYTEAFF.

This clonotype was recorded many times. The chain joins TRBV6-4 to TRBJ2-2; unclear D gene. Germline V lookup: CDR1 MRHNA, CDR2 SNTAGT. V lost 5 bases, J lost 5 bases, and 9 bases lay in between. CDR3 size: 13 residues. The CDR3 reads CASSQTETGELFF. In DNA, the CDR3 is TGTGCCAGCAGTCAGACGGAAACCGGGGAGCTGTTTTTT.

A word on this clonotype: A much more abundant neighbour one base away suggests this may be a read error. The chain couples TRBV28 to TRBJ1-2; TRBD1 aligns across 8 bases. Trimming took 6 bases from V and 2 from J; bases not matched to a gene: 14. This CDR3 contains 17 residues. Looked up from germline, CDR1 is MDHEN and CDR2 is SYDVKM. The CDR3 is CASSLLTGAKGNYGYTF. Written as DNA, the CDR3 is TGTGCCAGCAGCCTTTTGACAGGGGCAAAAGGAAACTATGGCTACACCTTC.

This clonotype was seen a few times. The rearrangement uses TRBV20-1 and TRBJ2-1; 9 bases fit TRBD2. Germline V lookup: CDR1 DFQATT, CDR2 SNEGSKA (reference sequence). The trim removed 3 bases at V and 10 bases at J, leaving 13 bases unmatched. The CDR3 has 15 residues. The CDR3 nucleotides read TGCAGTGCTAGTTCGTTAGCGGGGGATTTAGGGGAGCAGTTCTTC. Amino acids: CSASSLAGDLGEQFF.

This clonotype was seen a handful of times. The CDR3 loop reads CASSQARREGIETQYF. Here the CDR3 DNA reads TGCGCCAGCAGCCAAGCCCGGCGGGAGGGAATAGAGACCCAGTACTTC. This chain joins TRBV4-3 and TRBJ2-5; TRBD2 agrees at 9 bases. Trimming took 1 base from V and 4 from J; bases not matched to a gene: 7. The CDR3 contains 16 residues. Germline-derived CDR1 and CDR2 are LGHNA and YSLEER.

CDR3: CASSLSASTSGANVLTF. DNA for the CDR3: TGTGCCAGCAGCTTATCGGCCAGTACCTCTGGGGCCAACGTCCTGACTTTC. V usage is TRBV7-9 and J usage is TRBJ2-6, with D unclear. The germline V gene has CDR1 SEHNR and CDR2 FQNEAQ (reference sequence). Deletions cut 2 bases from V and 0 bases from J, with 11 bases between. The CDR3 loop spans 17 amino acids.

This clonotype appeared a few times. V and J are TRBV4-3 and TRBJ2-7, with a tentative D call TRBD1 (5 bases). CDR1 is LGHNA, CDR2 YSLEER, per germline. This CDR3 region has 15 residues. The V end lost 2 bases, the J end lost 3 bases, and 14 bases lay between the germline ends. The CDR3 loop is CASSQSEQQDYEQYF. The CDR3 DNA reads as TGCGCCAGCAGCCAATCTGAGCAACAGGACTACGAGCAGTACTTC.

This clonotype was detected a few times. The chain links TRBV6-5 to TRBJ2-1; D unclear. The V gene lost 2 bases and the J gene lost 3 bases, with 8 bases spanning the gap. Germline V gives CDR1 MNHEY, CDR2 SVGAGI. CDR3 size: 14 residues. The DNA for the CDR3 is TGTGCCAGCAGTTACAGGAAGGGCTACAATGAGCAGTTCTTC. It translates to CASSYRKGYNEQFF.

There are a few counts of this clonotype. The chain is built from TRBV12-3 or TRBV12-4 and TRBJ2-1; tentatively, D is TRBD1 (6 bases). The germline V and J ends were trimmed by 6 bases and 4 bases, with 19 bases remaining between them. The CDR3 length is 16 residues. CDR3: CASSRRLLTGYNEQFF. The DNA for the CDR3 is TGTGCCAGCAGCCGGCGCCTACTGACAGGATACAATGAGCAGTTCTTC.

The chain carries TRBV11-1 and TRBJ2-3; tentatively, D is TRBD2 (6 bases). The CDR3 runs to 18 residues. V was clipped by 2 bases and J by 4 bases, with 22 bases between them. The V gene's germline CDR1 is SGHAT and CDR2 FQDESV (reference sequence). The CDR3 DNA follows: TGTGCCAGCAGCTTATCGTCGGGACTCCTGAAACCAGCAGATACGCAGTATTTT. Protein sequence: CASSLSSGLLKPADTQYF.

This clonotype was observed many times. Here the CDR3 reads CASSDRGKLFF. DNA of the CDR3: TGTGCCAGCAGTGACAGGGGGAAACTGTTTTTT. V usage is TRBV28 and J usage is TRBJ1-4, with TRBD1 identical over 9 bases. CDR3 length: 11 residues. V lost 5 bases and J lost 11; bases outside the gene matches: 0. Germline assignment: CDR1 MDHEN and CDR2 SYDVKM.

The genes are TRBV30 and TRBJ1-4; 10 nucleotides align to TRBD1. This CDR3 is built from 14 residues. CDR1 is GTSNPN, CDR2 SVGIG, per germline (reference sequence). Unmatched junction bases numbered 6, after V lost 4 bases and J lost 7 bases. The DNA for the CDR3 is TGTGCCTGGAACCCCGACAGGGGGCGTGAAAAACTGTTTTTT. Residues: CAWNPDRGREKLFF.

This clonotype occurred a few times. This sequence joins TRBV14 and TRBJ2-7, with 7 bases lining up with TRBD2. Germline trimming cut 3 bases from V and 3 bases from J; bases unmatched to any gene: 5. This CDR3 is 14 amino acids long. Germline assignment: CDR1 SGHDN and CDR2 FVKESK. Here the CDR3 DNA reads TGTGCCAGCAGCCATCCCAGCGGGGTCTACGAGCAGTACTTC. Protein sequence: CASSHPSGVYEQYF.

The V call is TRBV3-1, the J call TRBJ2-1; TRBD2 matches 10 bases. Losses at the gene ends were 4 bases for V and 0 bases for J; bases not matched to a gene: 9. Germline lookup yields CDR1 LGHDT and CDR2 YNNKEL (reference sequence). There are 18 residues in the CDR3. The CDR3 sequence: CASSPLAGDISSYNEQFF. Here the CDR3 DNA reads TGTGCCAGCAGCCCCCTAGCGGGGGACATTAGCTCCTACAATGAGCAGTTCTTC.

This sequence joins TRBV12-3 or TRBV12-4 and TRBJ2-3; weak D call: TRBD1 (5 bases). V was clipped by 4 bases and J by 5 bases, with 13 bases between them. The CDR3 contains 14 residues. This CDR3 is CASSSIQGIDTQYF. The CDR3 DNA follows: TGTGCCAGCAGTTCAATCCAGGGTATAGATACGCAGTATTTT.

The V gene is TRBV4-2, the J gene TRBJ2-7; 12 bases are shared with TRBD2. Germline V gene data show CDR1 as LGHNA and CDR2 as YNFKEQ. The CDR3 is 16 amino acids. The V gene end was trimmed by 3 bases and the J gene end by 3 bases; junction bases not matched to a gene: 6. CDR3 DNA sequence: TGTGCCAGCAGCCAGGCCACTAGCGGGAGGCACTACGAGCAGTACTTC. The encoded protein is CASSQATSGRHYEQYF.

This chain joins TRBV11-2 and TRBJ2-1; D may be TRBD2 (5 bases). The germline CDR1 and CDR2 sequences are SGHAT and FQNNGV. The length of the CDR3 is 11 residues. The germline V and J ends were trimmed by 5 bases and 7 bases, with 6 bases remaining between them. The CDR3 is CASSRENEQFF. In DNA form, the CDR3 reads TGTGCCAGCAGCAGGGAGAATGAGCAGTTCTTC.

This clonotype was observed a handful of times. The rearrangement links TRBV29-1 to TRBJ2-7; TRBD2 aligns across 7 bases. The germline CDR1 and CDR2 sequences are SQVTM and ANQGSEA. This CDR3 has 11 residues. V dropped 8 bases and J dropped 6; count of bases not matched to a gene: 7. The CDR3 sequence: CSTQAGSEQYF. The CDR3 DNA is TGCAGCACCCAAGCGGGAAGCGAGCAGTACTTC.

Written as DNA, the CDR3 is TGTGCCAGCACCTCCCGGTCGGGGGGGGAGACCCAGTACTTC. The encoded protein is CASTSRSGGETQYF. This chain uses TRBV7-8 with TRBJ2-5, with 8 bases that match TRBD2. The CDR3 totals 14 residues. Trimming at V came to 7 bases and at J to 5 bases, leaving 9 bases not matched to a gene. Germline V lookup: CDR1 SGHVS, CDR2 FQNEAQ.

This clonotype was observed at least ten times. V and J are TRBV3-1 and TRBJ1-1, with D hard to call. This CDR3 spans 15 amino acids. V was clipped by 0 bases and J by 5 bases, with 13 bases between them. The germline V gene encodes CDR1 LGHDT and CDR2 YNNKEL (reference sequence). The CDR3 here is CASSQDLGRRTEAFF. In nucleotides, the CDR3 is TGTGCCAGCAGCCAAGATCTGGGCAGAAGAACTGAAGCTTTCTTT.